The rows below give T cell receptor beta chains drawn from one sample of a study of beta chain features in type 1 diabetes. TCRdb's copy holds only in-frame clones and misses some; the assay was immunoSEQ multiplex PCR. There are hundreds of thousands of clones in the sample; more than 12% occur only once, and roughly 0.04% lies in the top ten. The sequencing input was naive CD4+ T cells from blood. The receptors come from a man aged 18 to 30 with type 1 diabetes. Each CDR3 is given without its conserved first and last residue. Not every row has a clone size; where given, it reads once, few, many or a size class.

len | abundance | v_gene | CDR3aa
8 | . | TRBV20-1 | SPEGETQY
11 | . | TRBV2 | ASSEGVNTEAF
14 | . | TRBV9 | ASSVGTSGITDTQY
16 | . | TRBV7-2 | ASSLVGARVAAKNIQY
13 | . | TRBV6-6 | ASSFSGLAYNEQF
12 | . | TRBV7-9 | ASSLDGIFYGYT
16 | few | TRBV25-1 | ASSHQGGRGGFTDTQY
12 | . | TRBV19 | ASRRDQNTGELF
12 | few | TRBV14 | ASSPGTSSYEQY
15 | . | TRBV5-1 | ASSLDPMLSGANVLT
12 | few | TRBV10-3 | AISGQGPTDTQY
14 | few | TRBV7-9 | ASSLASTSYNSPLH
12 | . | TRBV6-1 | ASSDRFSGNTIY
13 | . | TRBV6-5 | ASSRSGMWQETQY
13 | few | TRBV6-6 | ASSYSSGATGELF